The entry below gives a single T cell receptor (beta chain) sequence along with its context. Its antigen is currently unknown. Time point described: cycle 4 day 1 (C4D1), after less than 7 weeks of nivolumab. In every patient, relapse followed autologous stem cell transplantation, while exposure to brentuximab vedotin differed. Magnetic negative selection of thawed PBMCs was the method by which CD4+ T cells were purified. Some clones are missing from TCRdb's copy, which holds only in-frame ones; the method was immunoSEQ multiplex PCR. The sample includes around 18,000 clones, roughly four fifths of them seen just once. This specimen comes from a study of PD-1 blockade in classical Hodgkin lymphoma. Broader study findings: TCR diversity rose significantly by C4D1 in CD4+ but not CD8+ cells. Reported findings placed baseline TCR diversity lower in newly diagnosed patients (compared with healthy donors). Patients starting nivolumab under 1 year after ASCT were excluded.

This CDR3 comprises 15 residues. Germline V lookup: CDR1 SGHVS, CDR2 FQNEAQ. Trimming cost V 0 bases and J 4 bases; bases outside gene matches: 5. This chain uses TRBV7-8 with TRBJ2-5; TRBD2 matches 7 bases. The sequence derives from a human donor with classical Hodgkin lymphoma. The sequences come from CD4+ T cells from blood, collected before the fourth cycle of nivolumab. The CDR3 here is CASSLAGGVAETQYF. CDR3 bases: TGTGCCAGCAGCTTAGCGGGAGGGGTGGCAGAGACCCAGTACTTC. Based on the CDR3 plus reference TRBV7-8 and TRBJ2-5, the full variable domain is GAGVSQSPRYKVAKRGQDVALRCDPISGHVSLFWYQQALGQGPEFLTYFQNEAQLDKSGLPSDRFFAERPEGSVSTLKIQRTQQEDSAVYLCASSLAGGVAETQYFGPGTRLLVL.